Given below is one TCR beta chain in context. The data originate from a study of OX40 agonist ivuxolimab in advanced cancers. Study as a whole: Every patient in dose escalation had hepatocellular carcinoma, melanoma, renal cell or head and neck cancer.

The ends were cut back, 1 base at V and 1 base at J, with 7 bases in the middle. CDR3 length: 13 residues. Germline CDR1 and CDR2: SQVTM and ANQGSEA. Profiling relied on immunoSEQ multiplex PCR, and the TCRdb table lists in-frame clones only, not all of them. The sample shows about 62,000 clones, approximately 92% of them seen only once. Sequenced here: CD4+ or CD8+ T cells sorted from blood, sampled in a trial of the OX40 agonist ivuxolimab. The receptor comes from an adult with an advanced solid tumor such as melanoma, head and neck, liver or kidney cancer. This sequence joins TRBV29-1 and TRBJ1-1; no firm D call. The CDR3 bases are TGCAGCGTTGAAGTGTGGGCGAACACTGAAGCTTTCTTT. Its protein product is CSVEVWANTEAFF.